This is a list of T cell receptor beta chains from one sample in a study of spatial heterogeneity in lung cancer. In TCRdb, the 5' RACE reads were re-called with MiXCR into one record per CDR3 protein. The sample lists about 7,900 distinct CDR3 sequences, approximately 5% occurring once. The sample in question was PBMCs, obtained at surgery. The receptor set was obtained from a male donor with early-stage non-small cell lung cancer. CDR3s include the opening cysteine and the closing phenylalanine or tryptophan. Fields, in order: clone size, V gene, D gene, J gene, CDR3 DNA, CDR3 protein. A D gene is named only where the DNA matches it firmly. A clone size is listed for some rows: how often the clone was seen (once, few, many), or a class if it is expanded.

abundance: few
v_gene: TRBV4-2
d_gene: .
j_gene: TRBJ1-2
CDR3nt: TGTGCCAGCAGCCAAGATCAGACGGGGGTCTATGGCTACACCTTC
CDR3aa: CASSQDQTGVYGYTF

abundance: many
v_gene: TRBV11-2
d_gene: .
j_gene: TRBJ2-3
CDR3nt: TGTGCCAGCAGCCCCAGGAGGGCAGAGACGGATACGCAGTATTTT
CDR3aa: CASSPRRAETDTQYF

abundance: medium-sized
v_gene: TRBV20-1
d_gene: .
j_gene: TRBJ1-1
CDR3nt: TGCAGTGCTAGCTCGGGGGGAGGTAGCACTGAAGCTTTCTTT
CDR3aa: CSASSGGGSTEAFF

abundance: many
v_gene: TRBV6-2/TRBV6-3
d_gene: .
j_gene: TRBJ2-7
CDR3nt: TGTGCCAGCAGTTATCTTCCGGGGGCAGCCGAGCAGTACTTC
CDR3aa: CASSYLPGAAEQYF

abundance: many
v_gene: TRBV12-3/TRBV12-4
d_gene: .
j_gene: TRBJ1-1
CDR3nt: TGTGCCAGCAGTTTTGTTAGGGCAGACGCTGAAGCTTTCTTT
CDR3aa: CASSFVRADAEAFF

abundance: many
v_gene: TRBV5-1
d_gene: TRBD1
j_gene: TRBJ1-6
CDR3nt: TGCGCCAGCCAACCAGGGACAGCTAATTCACCCCTCCACTTT
CDR3aa: CASQPGTANSPLHF

abundance: medium-sized
v_gene: TRBV4-3
d_gene: .
j_gene: TRBJ2-1
CDR3nt: TGCGCCAGCAGCCAAGATTATGGGGATGAGCAGTTCTTC
CDR3aa: CASSQDYGDEQFF

abundance: .
v_gene: TRBV6-1
d_gene: .
j_gene: TRBJ2-1
CDR3nt: TGTGCCAGCAGTGAGGAGGGTATAGGTGAGCAGTTCTTC
CDR3aa: CASSEEGIGEQFF

abundance: many
v_gene: TRBV5-6
d_gene: .
j_gene: TRBJ2-3
CDR3nt: TGTGCCAGCAGCGCCGGGACTAGCACAGATACGCAGTATTTT
CDR3aa: CASSAGTSTDTQYF

abundance: many
v_gene: TRBV7-9
d_gene: TRBD1
j_gene: TRBJ1-1
CDR3nt: TGTGCCAGCAGCTTGGGACAGATAAACACTGAAGCTTTCTTT
CDR3aa: CASSLGQINTEAFF

abundance: medium-sized
v_gene: TRBV7-9
d_gene: .
j_gene: TRBJ2-3
CDR3nt: TGTGCCAGCAGCACTCCGGGACCGGGATCTTGGGATACGCAGTATTTT
CDR3aa: CASSTPGPGSWDTQYF

abundance: .
v_gene: TRBV6-5
d_gene: TRBD2
j_gene: TRBJ2-3
CDR3nt: TGTGCCAGCAGCCCCTTCGAGCGGGGGGGCACAGATACGCAGTATTTT
CDR3aa: CASSPFERGGTDTQYF

abundance: medium-sized
v_gene: TRBV23-1
d_gene: TRBD2
j_gene: TRBJ2-5
CDR3nt: TGCGCCAGCAGTCCGCAAGCGGGGGGCCCGCCCTCCAAAGAGACCCAGTACTTC
CDR3aa: CASSPQAGGPPSKETQYF

abundance: many
v_gene: TRBV27
d_gene: TRBD1
j_gene: TRBJ1-5
CDR3nt: TGTGCCAGCAGTCCCAATATCGGACAGGGCACGGGGCAGCCCCAGCATTTT
CDR3aa: CASSPNIGQGTGQPQHF

abundance: .
v_gene: TRBV12-3/TRBV12-4
d_gene: .
j_gene: TRBJ1-2
CDR3nt: TGTGCCAGCAGCCCAAAGAGGACAGCTTTCCGTGGCTACACCTTC
CDR3aa: CASSPKRTAFRGYTF

abundance: .
v_gene: TRBV4-2
d_gene: .
j_gene: TRBJ2-3
CDR3nt: TGTGCCAGCAGCCAAGAAGGTCGAGCGGAGGCAGATACGCAGTATTTT
CDR3aa: CASSQEGRAEADTQYF

abundance: many
v_gene: TRBV20-1
d_gene: .
j_gene: TRBJ1-5
CDR3nt: TGCAGTGCCACAACCCGGCGGCAGCCCCAGCATTTT
CDR3aa: CSATTRRQPQHF

abundance: many
v_gene: TRBV27
d_gene: TRBD1
j_gene: TRBJ2-3
CDR3nt: TGTGCCAGCAGTTTAGACAGGGGGGGAGATACGCAGTATTTT
CDR3aa: CASSLDRGGDTQYF

abundance: many
v_gene: TRBV23-1
d_gene: TRBD1
j_gene: TRBJ2-1
CDR3nt: TGCGCCAGCGCCTCCCGGGACAGGGTATCTGAGCAGTTCTTC
CDR3aa: CASASRDRVSEQFF

abundance: many
v_gene: TRBV2
d_gene: .
j_gene: TRBJ1-5
CDR3nt: TGTGCCAGCAGTGAATGGCTGGGGGGTACGGGGAGCAATCAGCCCCAGCATTTT
CDR3aa: CASSEWLGGTGSNQPQHF

abundance: .
v_gene: TRBV28
d_gene: .
j_gene: TRBJ1-1
CDR3nt: TGTGCCAGCAGTTTTAGGATCACTGAAGCTTTCTTT
CDR3aa: CASSFRITEAFF

abundance: medium-sized
v_gene: TRBV5-6
d_gene: .
j_gene: TRBJ2-1
CDR3nt: TGTGCCAGCGGCTCCTACAATGAGCAGTTCTTC
CDR3aa: CASGSYNEQFF